One sample yielded the 20 T cell receptor beta chains listed below, sequenced in a study of Graves' ophthalmopathy and Graves' hyperthyroidism. Amplification of TCR beta CDR3 regions used RNA transcripts. Investigators did first-round RT-PCR with HTBI primers, then second-round multiplex PCR. One entry per CDR3 protein results from TCRdb running MiXCR on the multiplex PCR reads. The sample includes about 160,000 distinct CDR3 sequences, just under 40% of them seen just once. Sequencing was done on a sample of peripheral blood. The receptors here all came from a man aged 30 to 45 with Graves' ophthalmopathy.

The chain recombines TRBV5-4 with TRBJ2-7; tentatively, D is TRBD2 (5 bases). This CDR3 comprises 15 residues. The germline V gene encodes CDR1 SGHNT and CDR2 YYREEE (reference sequence). Trimming took 5 bases from V and 3 from J, leaving 18 bases between them. CDR3 amino acids: CASSYTSASYYEQYF. The CDR3, as DNA: TGTGCCAGCAGTTACACCTCGGCTAGCTACTACGAGCAGTACTTC.

This clonotype was seen a few times. V is TRBV2 and J is TRBJ1-1; unclear D gene. Germline CDR1 SNHLY, CDR2 FYNNEI. There are 13 residues in the CDR3. Between the trimmed V and J ends, which lost 7 bases and 3 bases, there was a span of 12 bases. DNA for the CDR3: TGTGCCAGCAACCGCTTTCCGGACACTGAAGCTTTCTTT. The encoded protein is CASNRFPDTEAFF.

This clonotype was seen repeatedly, ten times or more. V usage is TRBV7-9 and J usage is TRBJ1-2; D uncertain. Germline V gives CDR1 SEHNR, CDR2 FQNEAQ (reference sequence). The CDR3 spans 14 residues. V lost 3 bases, J lost 0 bases, and 8 bases lay in between. The CDR3 region has the DNA TGTGCCAGCAGCTTTAACAGAGCTAACTATGGCTACACCTTC. This encodes CASSFNRANYGYTF.

This clonotype occurred a few times. The chain is built from TRBV19 and TRBJ2-7, with 8 nucleotides matching TRBD1. This CDR3 is 14 amino acids long. The trim removed 6 bases at V and 2 bases at J, leaving 6 bases unmatched. The germline V gene encodes CDR1 LNHDA and CDR2 SQIVND (reference sequence). CDR3 nucleotides: TGTGCCAGTAGCGGGACAGGAGGTCCCTACGAGCAGTACTTC. Translated: CASSGTGGPYEQYF.

This clonotype was recorded at least ten times. The V and J genes are TRBV28 and TRBJ1-1; D unresolved. The CDR3 runs to 13 residues. Germline V gene data show CDR1 as MDHEN and CDR2 as SYDVKM. Trimming cost V 6 bases and J 1 base, with 9 bases left between them. CDR3 in DNA: TGTGCCAGCAGGGACTGGGGGAACACTGAAGCTTTCTTT. It yields the protein CASRDWGNTEAFF.

In its sample, this clonotype was seen many times. This sequence joins TRBV7-2 and TRBJ2-7; the match to TRBD2 covers 7 bases. Germline CDR1 reads SGHTA; CDR2 reads FQGNSA. V was clipped by 5 bases and J by 0 bases; unmatched bases: 4. The CDR3 has 14 residues. The CDR3 sequence: CASSPQRDSYEQYF. The CDR3 nucleotides are TGTGCCAGCAGCCCCCAGCGGGACTCCTACGAGCAGTACTTC.

This clonotype was observed at least ten times. V gene TRBV28 combines with J gene TRBJ2-2, with a possible D match to TRBD1 (7 bases). Per the germline V gene, CDR1 is MDHEN and CDR2 is SYDVKM. The CDR3 length is 19 residues. V lost 5 bases and J 1 base, leaving 23 bases between the germline ends. As DNA, the CDR3 is TGTGCCAGCAGTCCGCCAATATTTCTCAGGGGGGAGAACACCGGGGAGCTGTTTTTT. Its translation is CASSPPIFLRGENTGELFF.

This clonotype was detected ten times or more. Written as DNA, the CDR3 is TGTGCCAGCAGTCCTCGGACAGGGGGCCTTGAGACCCAGTACTTC. Translated, it gives CASSPRTGGLETQYF. This chain uses TRBV28 with TRBJ2-5; 11 bases align to TRBD1. The CDR3 contains 15 residues. CDR1 is MDHEN and CDR2 is SYDVKM in the germline V gene. V lost 5 bases, J lost 5 bases, and 7 bases stayed unmatched.

This chain joins TRBV6-5 and TRBJ2-7; perhaps TRBD1 as D (5 bases). CDR1 is MNHEY, CDR2 SVGAGI, per germline. V lost 2 bases and J lost 0, with 8 bases in between. This CDR3 has 14 residues. The CDR3 reads CASSYDTGSYEQYF. The CDR3 DNA reads TGTGCCAGCAGTTACGATACAGGCTCCTACGAGCAGTACTTC.

J is TRBJ2-7 and V is TRBV5-1; 10 nucleotides line up with TRBD2. Per the germline V gene, CDR1 is SGHRS and CDR2 is YFSETQ. Losses at the gene ends were 2 bases for V and 3 bases for J; bases not matched to a gene: 5. The CDR3 totals 15 residues. The CDR3 loop reads CASSLAGTSVYEQYF. The CDR3 coding sequence is TGCGCCAGCAGCTTAGCCGGGACTAGCGTCTACGAGCAGTACTTC.

The chain couples TRBV6-1 to TRBJ1-1; maybe TRBD1 (6 bases). Trimming shortened V by 7 bases and J by 11 bases, and 17 bases separated the two germline ends. Germline CDR1 reads MNHNS; CDR2 reads SASEGT. The CDR3 loop spans 12 amino acids. CDR3 coding DNA: TGTGCCAGCACAGAACAGGGAAGAGGGGCTTTCTTT. Translating gives CASTEQGRGAFF.

The CDR3 sequence: CASSQTGSGTQYF. In nucleotides, the CDR3 is TGTGCCAGCAGCCAGACAGGGTCCGGGACCCAGTACTTC. The V and J genes are TRBV12-3 or TRBV12-4 and TRBJ2-5, with TRBD1 identical over 7 bases. The V gene end was trimmed by 6 bases and the J gene end by 7 bases; junction bases not matched to a gene: 8. The CDR3 extends over 13 amino acids.

The chain joins TRBV28 to TRBJ2-5; D is unclear. The germline V gene encodes CDR1 MDHEN and CDR2 SYDVKM. CDR3 length: 14 residues. V lost 4 bases, J lost 2 bases, and 11 bases lay in between. The CDR3 DNA reads TGTGCCAGCAGTTGGGCAGGAACTCAAGAGACCCAGTACTTC. Its protein product is CASSWAGTQETQYF. Full variable domain (outside the CDR3, taken from reference TRBV28 and TRBJ2-5): DVKVTQSSRYLVKRTGEKVFLECVQDMDHENMFWYRQDPGLGLRLIYFSYDVKMKEKGDIPEGYSVSREKKERFSLILESASTNQTSMYLCASSWAGTQETQYFGPGTRLLVL.

The rearrangement joins TRBV20-1 to TRBJ2-5; TRBD1 is a possible D gene (5 bases). The CDR3 sequence is 13 residues long. Trimming took off 6 bases at V and 0 bases at J, with 11 bases between the two ends. Germline V CDR1 and CDR2: DFQATT, SNEGSKA (reference sequence). CDR3 coding DNA: TGCAGTGCAGGCAGGGATAACCAAGAGACCCAGTACTTC. Translating it yields CSAGRDNQETQYF.

This clonotype was found many times. The chain recombines TRBV28 with TRBJ1-6, with 9 bases fitting TRBD1. J was trimmed by 10 bases and V by 8 bases; bases with no gene match: 9. Germline V CDR1 and CDR2: MDHEN, SYDVKM. The CDR3 has 14 residues. CDR3 loop: CASVRQGGYSPLHF. DNA of the CDR3: TGTGCCAGCGTTAGACAGGGGGGGTACTCACCCCTCCACTTT.

This clonotype was recorded at least ten times. Given a much more abundant clone one base away, this may be a read error. This chain uses TRBV12-3 or TRBV12-4 with TRBJ2-7, with 7 bases that match TRBD2. V shed 3 bases, J shed 1 base, and the junction held 3 bases outside the gene matches. The CDR3 extends over 14 amino acids. In DNA form, the CDR3 reads TGTGCCAGCAGTTTTACTAGCGAGTCCTACGAGCAGTACTTC. Translation: CASSFTSESYEQYF.

This clonotype was found many times. The CDR3 is CASSSTAYEQFF. In nucleotides, the CDR3 is TGTGCCAGCAGTTCTACCGCGTATGAGCAGTTCTTC. The chain links TRBV12-3 or TRBV12-4 to TRBJ2-1, with unresolved D. The CDR3 runs to 12 residues. Trimming cost V 4 bases and J 8 bases, with 9 bases left between them.

The chain uses TRBV6-1 and TRBJ1-2; D gene ambiguous. The CDR3 runs 15 residues. Germline CDR1 and CDR2: MNHNS and SASEGT. Trimming left V 4 bases short and J 7 bases short, with 19 bases between. CDR3 coding DNA: TGTGCCAGCAGTGGGTTACATGGAAGAGGCGGTGGCTACACCTTC. Encoded protein: CASSGLHGRGGGYTF.

The chain couples TRBV28 to TRBJ1-5; maybe TRBD1 (5 bases). Deletions cut 6 bases from V and 4 bases from J, with 19 bases between. Germline V lookup: CDR1 MDHEN, CDR2 SYDVKM. This CDR3 is built from 16 residues. For the CDR3, the DNA is TGTGCCAGCAGCCCCTCGAGGCAGGGAAAAAATCAGCCCCAGCATTTT. It yields the protein CASSPSRQGKNQPQHF.

In this sample, this clonotype turned up many times. J is TRBJ2-2 and V is TRBV10-3; D may correspond to TRBD1 or TRBD2 (6 bases each). The CDR3 has 14 residues. Trimming pared 7 bases from V and 4 bases from J, leaving 13 bases between. Germline V lookup: CDR1 ENHRY, CDR2 SYGVKD. CDR3 coding DNA: TGTGCCATCACCCCGGGGGCGAGCACCGGGGAGCTGTTTTTT. It specifies CAITPGASTGELFF.